This TCR beta chain was found in a study of blood T cell repertoires in COVID-19. Study background: The samples span acute and convalescent COVID-19 from the United States, Italy and Spain.

Germline CDR1 and CDR2: SGHRS and YFSETQ. The CDR3 is 19 amino acids. V was clipped by 4 bases and J by 0 bases, with 20 bases between them. Study members were between about 18 and 95 years old and lived in 24 US regions. Cohorts were determined from participant-reported clinical history. In the study's own analysis: Nucleated cell counts were estimated from reference gene primer amplification. Some clones are missing from TCRdb's copy, which holds only in-frame ones; the method was immunoSEQ multiplex PCR. V and J calls and clone size are as listed in that table; D and trimming were resolved from the DNA. The sample holds hundreds of thousands of clones; roughly nine tenths are singletons and the top ten take over 2%.

The gene calls are TRBV5-1 and TRBJ2-6; D possibly corresponds to TRBD1 (6 bases). The TCR sequence derives from a woman under 30 who had recovered from COVID-19. Sequenced: PBMCs or T cells enriched from blood (not recorded which). The CDR3 region is CASSPIGGSFISGANVLTF. The CDR3, as DNA: TGCGCCAGCAGCCCCATTGGGGGCTCCTTCATCTCTGGGGCCAACGTCCTGACTTTC.